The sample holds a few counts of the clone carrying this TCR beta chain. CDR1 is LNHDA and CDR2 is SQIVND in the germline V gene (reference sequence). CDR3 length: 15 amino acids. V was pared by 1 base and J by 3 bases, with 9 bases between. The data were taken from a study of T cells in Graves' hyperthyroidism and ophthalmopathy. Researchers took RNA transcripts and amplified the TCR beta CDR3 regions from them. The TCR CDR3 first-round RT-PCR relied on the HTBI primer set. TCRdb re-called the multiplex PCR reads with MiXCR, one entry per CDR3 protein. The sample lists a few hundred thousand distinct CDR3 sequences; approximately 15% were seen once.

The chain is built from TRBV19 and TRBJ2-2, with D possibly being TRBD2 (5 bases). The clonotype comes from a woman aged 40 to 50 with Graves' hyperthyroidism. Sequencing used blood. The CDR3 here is CASSIGKRHTGELFF. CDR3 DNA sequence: TGTGCCAGTAGTATAGGGAAGCGGCACACCGGGGAGCTGTTTTTT.